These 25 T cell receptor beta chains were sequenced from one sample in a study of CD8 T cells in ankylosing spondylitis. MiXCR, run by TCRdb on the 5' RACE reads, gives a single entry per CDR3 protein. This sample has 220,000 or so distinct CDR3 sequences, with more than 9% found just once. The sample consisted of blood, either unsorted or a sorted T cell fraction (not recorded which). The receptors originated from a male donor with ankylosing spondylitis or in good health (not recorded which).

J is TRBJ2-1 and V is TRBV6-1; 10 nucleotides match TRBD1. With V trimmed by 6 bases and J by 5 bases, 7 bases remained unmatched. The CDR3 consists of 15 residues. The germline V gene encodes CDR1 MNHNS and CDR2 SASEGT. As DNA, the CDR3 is TGTGCCAGCAGGGGACGAGGACAGGGGGACAATGAGCAGTTCTTC. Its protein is CASRGRGQGDNEQFF.

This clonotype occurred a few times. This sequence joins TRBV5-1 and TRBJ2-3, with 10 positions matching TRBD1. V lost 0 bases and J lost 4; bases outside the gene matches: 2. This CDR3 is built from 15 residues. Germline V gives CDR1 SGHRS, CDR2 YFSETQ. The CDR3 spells CASSLGQGASDTQYF. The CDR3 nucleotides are TGCGCCAGCAGCTTGGGACAGGGGGCGTCAGATACGCAGTATTTT.

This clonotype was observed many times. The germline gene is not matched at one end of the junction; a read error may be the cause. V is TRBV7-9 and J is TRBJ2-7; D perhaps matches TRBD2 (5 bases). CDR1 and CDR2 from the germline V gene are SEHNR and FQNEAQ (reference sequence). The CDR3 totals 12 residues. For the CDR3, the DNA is TGTGCCAGCAGCCCAAGAGGGATCCGGAGTACTTTC. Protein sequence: CASSPRGIRSTF.

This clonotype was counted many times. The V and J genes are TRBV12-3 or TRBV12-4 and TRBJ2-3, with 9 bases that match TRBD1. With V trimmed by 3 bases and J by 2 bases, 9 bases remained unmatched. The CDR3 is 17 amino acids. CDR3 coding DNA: TGTGCCAGCAGTTTGGCGACAGGGGGTTTCTACACAGATACGCAGTATTTT. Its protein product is CASSLATGGFYTDTQYF.

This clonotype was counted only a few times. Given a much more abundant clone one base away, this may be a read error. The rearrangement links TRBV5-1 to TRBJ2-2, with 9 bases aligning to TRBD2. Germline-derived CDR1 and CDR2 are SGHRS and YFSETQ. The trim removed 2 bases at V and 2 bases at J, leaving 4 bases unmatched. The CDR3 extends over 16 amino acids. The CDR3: CASSLPSGVNTGELFF. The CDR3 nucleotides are TGCGCCAGCAGCTTACCTAGCGGGGTCAACACCGGGGAGCTGTTTTTT.

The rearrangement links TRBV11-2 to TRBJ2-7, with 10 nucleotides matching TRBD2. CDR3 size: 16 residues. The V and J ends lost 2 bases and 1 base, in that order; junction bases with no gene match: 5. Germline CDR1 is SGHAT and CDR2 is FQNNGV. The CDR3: CASSLILAGESYEQYF. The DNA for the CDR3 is TGTGCCAGCAGCTTAATTCTAGCGGGAGAGTCCTACGAGCAGTACTTC. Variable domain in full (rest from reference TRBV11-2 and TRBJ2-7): EAGVAQSPRYKIIEKRQSVAFWCNPISGHATLYWYQQILGQGPKLLIQFQNNGVVDDSQLPKDRFSAERLKGVDSTLKIQPAKLEDSAVYLCASSLILAGESYEQYFGPGTRLTVT.

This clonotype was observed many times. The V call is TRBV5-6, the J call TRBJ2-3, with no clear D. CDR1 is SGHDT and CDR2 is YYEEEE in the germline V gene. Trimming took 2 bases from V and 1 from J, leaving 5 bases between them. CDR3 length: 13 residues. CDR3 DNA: TGTGCCAGCAGCTTTTTGGGCACAGATACGCAGTATTTT. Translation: CASSFLGTDTQYF. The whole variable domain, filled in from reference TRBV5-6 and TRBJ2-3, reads DAGVTQSPTHLIKTRGQQVTLRCSPKSGHDTVSWYQQALGQGPQFIFQYYEEEERQRGNFPDRFSGHQFPNYSSELNVNALLLGDSALYLCASSFLGTDTQYFGPGTRLTVL.

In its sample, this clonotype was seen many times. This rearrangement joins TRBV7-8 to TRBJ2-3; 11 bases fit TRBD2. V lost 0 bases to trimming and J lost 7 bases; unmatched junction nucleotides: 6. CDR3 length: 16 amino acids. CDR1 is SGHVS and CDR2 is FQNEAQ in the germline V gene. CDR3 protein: CASSLAYSGGVYTQYF. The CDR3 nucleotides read TGTGCCAGCAGCTTAGCGTATAGCGGGGGGGTATATACGCAGTATTTT.

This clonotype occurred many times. As DNA, the CDR3 is TGTGCCAGCAGCAATAGCGGGGGGGTTGAGACCCAGTACTTC. It is translated as CASSNSGGVETQYF. V gene TRBV7-3 combines with J gene TRBJ2-5; 11 bases line up with TRBD2. The J segment lost 5 bases and the V segment lost 5 bases, leaving 4 bases of the junction unmatched. The CDR3 covers 14 residues. The V gene's germline CDR1 is SGHTA and CDR2 FQGTGA.

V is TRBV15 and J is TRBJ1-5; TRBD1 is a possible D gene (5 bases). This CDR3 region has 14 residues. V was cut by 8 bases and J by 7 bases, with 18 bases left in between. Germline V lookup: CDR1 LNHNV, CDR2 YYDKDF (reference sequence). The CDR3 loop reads CATDLEGLGQPQHF. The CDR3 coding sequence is TGTGCCACCGATTTGGAGGGGTTAGGGCAGCCCCAGCATTTT.

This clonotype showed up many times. The CDR3 protein is CATKSTSGVKSQPQHF. The CDR3 nucleotides are TGTGCCACCAAGTCGACTTCAGGGGTGAAAAGTCAGCCCCAGCATTTT. This sequence joins TRBV24-1 and TRBJ1-5, with a weak D call TRBD1 (6 bases). The CDR3 loop spans 16 amino acids. V lost 8 bases to trimming and J lost 6 bases, with 22 bases between them. Germline-derived CDR1 and CDR2 are KGHDR and SFDVKD.

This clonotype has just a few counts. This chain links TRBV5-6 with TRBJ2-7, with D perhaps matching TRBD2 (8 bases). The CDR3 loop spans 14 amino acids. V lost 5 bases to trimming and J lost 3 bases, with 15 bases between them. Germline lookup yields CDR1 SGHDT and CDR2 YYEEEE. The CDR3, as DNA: TGTGCCAGCAGGTTAGCGGGACAGTACTACGAGCAGTACTTC. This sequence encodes CASRLAGQYYEQYF.

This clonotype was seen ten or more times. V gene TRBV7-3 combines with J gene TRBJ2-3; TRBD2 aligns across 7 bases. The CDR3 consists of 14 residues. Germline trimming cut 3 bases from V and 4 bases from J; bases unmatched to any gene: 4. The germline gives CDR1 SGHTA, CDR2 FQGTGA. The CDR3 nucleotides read TGTGCCAGCAGCTTTGGACTAGTAGCAGATACGCAGTATTTT. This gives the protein CASSFGLVADTQYF.

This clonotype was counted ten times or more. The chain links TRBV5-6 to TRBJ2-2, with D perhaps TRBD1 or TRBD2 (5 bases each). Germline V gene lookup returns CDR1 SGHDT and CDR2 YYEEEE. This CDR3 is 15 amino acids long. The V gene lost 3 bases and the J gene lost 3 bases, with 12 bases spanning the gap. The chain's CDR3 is CASSSRDGYTGELFF. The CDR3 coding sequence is TGTGCCAGCAGCTCCCGGGACGGATACACCGGGGAGCTGTTTTTT.

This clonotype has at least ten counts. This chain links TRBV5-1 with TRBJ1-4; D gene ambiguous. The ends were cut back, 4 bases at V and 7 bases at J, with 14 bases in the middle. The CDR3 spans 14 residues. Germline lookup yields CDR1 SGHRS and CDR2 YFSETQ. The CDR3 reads CASSPTGGVEKLFF. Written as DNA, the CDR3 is TGCGCCAGCAGCCCCACGGGTGGTGTTGAAAAACTGTTTTTT.

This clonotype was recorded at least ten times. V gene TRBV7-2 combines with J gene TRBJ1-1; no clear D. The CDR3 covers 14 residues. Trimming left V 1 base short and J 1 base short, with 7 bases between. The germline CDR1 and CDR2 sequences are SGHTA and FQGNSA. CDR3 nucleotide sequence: TGTGCCAGCAGCTTAGTCCCCCCGAACACTGAAGCTTTCTTT. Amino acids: CASSLVPPNTEAFF.

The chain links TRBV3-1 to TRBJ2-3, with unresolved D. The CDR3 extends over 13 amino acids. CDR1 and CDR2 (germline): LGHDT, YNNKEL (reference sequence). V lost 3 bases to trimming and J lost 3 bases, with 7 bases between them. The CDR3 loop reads CASSQGGTDTQYF. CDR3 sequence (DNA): TGTGCCAGCAGCCAGGGTGGGACAGATACGCAGTATTTT.

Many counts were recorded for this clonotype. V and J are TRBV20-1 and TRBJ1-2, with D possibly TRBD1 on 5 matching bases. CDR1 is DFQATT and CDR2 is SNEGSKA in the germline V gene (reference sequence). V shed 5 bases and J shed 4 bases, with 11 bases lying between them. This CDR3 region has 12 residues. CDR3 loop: CSAHRPPYGYTF. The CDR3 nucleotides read TGCAGTGCTCACAGGCCCCCCTATGGCTACACCTTC.

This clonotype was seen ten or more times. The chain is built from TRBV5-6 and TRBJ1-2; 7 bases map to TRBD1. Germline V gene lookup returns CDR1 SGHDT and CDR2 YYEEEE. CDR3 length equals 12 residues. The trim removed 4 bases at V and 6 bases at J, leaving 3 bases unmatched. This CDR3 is CASSQTGNGYTF. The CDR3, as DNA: TGTGCCAGCAGCCAGACAGGGAATGGCTACACCTTC.

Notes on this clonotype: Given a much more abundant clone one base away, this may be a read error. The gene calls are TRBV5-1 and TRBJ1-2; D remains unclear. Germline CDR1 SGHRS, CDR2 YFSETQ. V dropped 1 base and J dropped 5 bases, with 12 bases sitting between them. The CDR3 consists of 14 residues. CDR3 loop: CASSLSESRYGYTF. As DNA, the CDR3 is TGCGCCAGCAGCTTGAGCGAAAGTCGTTATGGCTACACCTTC.

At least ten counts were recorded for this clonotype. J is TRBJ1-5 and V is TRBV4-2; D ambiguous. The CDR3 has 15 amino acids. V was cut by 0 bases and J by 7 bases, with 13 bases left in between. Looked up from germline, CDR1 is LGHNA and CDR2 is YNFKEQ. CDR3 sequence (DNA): TGTGCCAGCAGCCAAGATGTTGGGTATTCGCAGCCCCAGCATTTT. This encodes CASSQDVGYSQPQHF.

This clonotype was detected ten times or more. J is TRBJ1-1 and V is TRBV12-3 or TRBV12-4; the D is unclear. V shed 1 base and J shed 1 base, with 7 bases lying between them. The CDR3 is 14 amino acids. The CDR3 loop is CASSLGTTNTEAFF. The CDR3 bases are TGTGCCAGCAGTTTAGGGACTACGAACACTGAAGCTTTCTTT.

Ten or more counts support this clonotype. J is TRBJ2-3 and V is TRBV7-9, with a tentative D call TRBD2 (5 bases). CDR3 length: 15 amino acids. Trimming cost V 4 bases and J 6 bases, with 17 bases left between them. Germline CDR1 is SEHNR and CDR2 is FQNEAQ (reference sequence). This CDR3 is CASSSGVGVTDTQYF. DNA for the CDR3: TGTGCCAGCAGCTCCGGGGTGGGAGTAACGGATACGCAGTATTTT.

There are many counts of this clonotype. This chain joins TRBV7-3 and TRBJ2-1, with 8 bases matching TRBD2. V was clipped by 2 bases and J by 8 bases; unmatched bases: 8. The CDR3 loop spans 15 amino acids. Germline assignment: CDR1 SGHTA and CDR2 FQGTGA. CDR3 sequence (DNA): TGTGCCAGCAGCTTACAGGCCGGGAGGGGCTATGAGCAGTTCTTC. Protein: CASSLQAGRGYEQFF.

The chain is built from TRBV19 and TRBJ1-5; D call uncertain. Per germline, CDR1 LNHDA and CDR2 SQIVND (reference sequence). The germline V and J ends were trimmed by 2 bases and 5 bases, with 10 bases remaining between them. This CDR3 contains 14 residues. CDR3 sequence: CASSIQSKHQPQHF. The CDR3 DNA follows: TGTGCCAGTAGTATACAATCCAAGCATCAGCCCCAGCATTTT.